This TCR beta chain was captured in a study of T-cell memory formation after mild COVID-19. Overall study context: Largely, the TCR clusters proved donor specific. Findings and caveats of the study: Day 15 to 85 contracting clones showed balanced CD4/CD8; later expanders leaned CD4+.

This clonotype was seen only a few times. Its specificity is not known. In TCRdb, the 5' RACE reads were re-called with MiXCR into one record per CDR3 protein. This sample has a few hundred thousand distinct CDR3 sequences, with roughly an eighth found just once. V dropped 3 bases and J dropped 5; count of bases not matched to a gene: 8. CDR3 length: 15 residues. In germline, CDR1 is KGHSH, CDR2 LQKENI. Sequences were obtained from PBMCs or a T cell subset sorted from them (not recorded which). The V call is TRBV18, the J call TRBJ2-7, with 9 bases that match TRBD2. This receptor was identified in a man between 18 and 35 years old who had mild COVID-19 (a few samples of this study predate the infection). Cell type and time point are not known. The CDR3 DNA is TGTGCCAGCTCACCCGAGGTGCGGGGGGGCAACGAGCAGTACGTC. Protein product: CASSPEVRGGNEQYV.